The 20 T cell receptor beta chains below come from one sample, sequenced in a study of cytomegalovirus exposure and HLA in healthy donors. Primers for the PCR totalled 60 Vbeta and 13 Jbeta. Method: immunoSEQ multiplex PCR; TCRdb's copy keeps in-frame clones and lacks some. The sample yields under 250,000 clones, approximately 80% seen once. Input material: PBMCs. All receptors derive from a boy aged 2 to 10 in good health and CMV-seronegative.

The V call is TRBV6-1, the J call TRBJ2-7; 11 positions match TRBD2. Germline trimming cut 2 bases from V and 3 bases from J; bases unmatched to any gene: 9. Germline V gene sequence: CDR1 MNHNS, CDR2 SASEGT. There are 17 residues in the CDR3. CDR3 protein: CASSEPDSGGAYYEQYF. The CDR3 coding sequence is TGTGCCAGCAGTGAACCCGATAGCGGGGGGGCCTACTACGAGCAGTACTTC.

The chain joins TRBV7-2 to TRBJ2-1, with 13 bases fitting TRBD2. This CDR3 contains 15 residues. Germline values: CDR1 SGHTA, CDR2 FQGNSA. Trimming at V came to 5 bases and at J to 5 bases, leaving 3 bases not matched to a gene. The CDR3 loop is CASSPGLAGDNEQFF. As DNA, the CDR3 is TGTGCCAGCAGCCCAGGACTAGCGGGAGACAATGAGCAGTTCTTC.

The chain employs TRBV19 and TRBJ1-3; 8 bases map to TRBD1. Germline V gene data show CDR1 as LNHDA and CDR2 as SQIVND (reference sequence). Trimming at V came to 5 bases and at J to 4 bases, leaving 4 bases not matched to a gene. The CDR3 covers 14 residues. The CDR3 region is CASSPTGGGNTIYF. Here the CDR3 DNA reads TGTGCCAGTAGTCCAACAGGGGGAGGAAACACCATATATTTT.

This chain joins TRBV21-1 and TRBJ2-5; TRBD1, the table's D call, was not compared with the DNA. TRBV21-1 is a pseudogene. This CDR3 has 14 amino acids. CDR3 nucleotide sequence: TGTGCCAGCAAGGGGACAGGGGGCTTGGAGACCCAGTACTTC. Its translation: CASKGTGGLETQYF.

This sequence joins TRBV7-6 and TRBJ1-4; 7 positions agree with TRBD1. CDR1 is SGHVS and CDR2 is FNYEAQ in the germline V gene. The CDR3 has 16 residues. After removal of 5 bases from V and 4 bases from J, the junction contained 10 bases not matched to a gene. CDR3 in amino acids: CASSKNSGTVNEKLFF. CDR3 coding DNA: TGTGCCAGCAGCAAGAACTCCGGGACAGTTAATGAAAAACTGTTTTTT. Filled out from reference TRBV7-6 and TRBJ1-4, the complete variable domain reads GAGVSQSPRYKVTKRGQDVALRCDPISGHVSLYWYRQALGQGPEFLTYFNYEAQQDKSGLPNDRFSAERPEGSISTLTIQRTEQRDSAMYRCASSKNSGTVNEKLFFGSGTQLSVL.

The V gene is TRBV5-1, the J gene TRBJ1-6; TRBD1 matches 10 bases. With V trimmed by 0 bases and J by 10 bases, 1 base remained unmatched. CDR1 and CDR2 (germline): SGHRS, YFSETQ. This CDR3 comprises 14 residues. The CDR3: CASSLEGQGSPLHF. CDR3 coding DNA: TGCGCCAGCAGCTTGGAGGGACAGGGGTCACCCCTCCACTTT.

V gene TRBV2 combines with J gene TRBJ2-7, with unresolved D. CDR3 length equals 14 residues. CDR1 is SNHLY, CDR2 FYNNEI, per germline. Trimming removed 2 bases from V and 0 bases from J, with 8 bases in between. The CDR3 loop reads CASSETESSYEQYF. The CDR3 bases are TGTGCCAGCAGTGAAACAGAGAGCTCCTACGAGCAGTACTTC.

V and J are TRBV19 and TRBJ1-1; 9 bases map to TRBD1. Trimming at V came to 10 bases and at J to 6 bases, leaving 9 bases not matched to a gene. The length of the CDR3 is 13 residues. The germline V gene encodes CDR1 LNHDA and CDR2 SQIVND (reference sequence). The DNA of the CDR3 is TGTGCCACCGAGGGACAGGGCTTACCTGAAGCTTTCTTT. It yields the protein CATEGQGLPEAFF.

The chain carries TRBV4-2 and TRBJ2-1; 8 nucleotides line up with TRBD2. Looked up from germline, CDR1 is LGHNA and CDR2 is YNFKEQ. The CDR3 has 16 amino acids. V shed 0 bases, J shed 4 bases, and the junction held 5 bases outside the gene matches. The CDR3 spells CASSQELLAVYNEQFF. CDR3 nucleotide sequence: TGTGCCAGCAGCCAAGAACTACTAGCGGTATACAATGAGCAGTTCTTC.

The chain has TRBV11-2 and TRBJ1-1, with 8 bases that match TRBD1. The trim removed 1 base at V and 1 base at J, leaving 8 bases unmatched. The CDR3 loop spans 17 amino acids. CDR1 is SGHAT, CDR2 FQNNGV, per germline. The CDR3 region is CASSLAHPGQANTEAFF. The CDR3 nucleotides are TGTGCCAGCAGCTTAGCCCATCCGGGACAGGCGAACACTGAAGCTTTCTTT. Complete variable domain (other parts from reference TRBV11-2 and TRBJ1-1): EAGVAQSPRYKIIEKRQSVAFWCNPISGHATLYWYQQILGQGPKLLIQFQNNGVVDDSQLPKDRFSAERLKGVDSTLKIQPAKLEDSAVYLCASSLAHPGQANTEAFFGQGTRLTVV.

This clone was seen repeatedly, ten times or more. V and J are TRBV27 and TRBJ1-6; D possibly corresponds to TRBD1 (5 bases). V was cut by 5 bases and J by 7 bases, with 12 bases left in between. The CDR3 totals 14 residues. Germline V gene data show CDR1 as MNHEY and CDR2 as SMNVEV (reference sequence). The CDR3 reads CASSATGLNSPLHF. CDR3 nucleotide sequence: TGTGCCAGCAGTGCAACAGGACTAAATTCACCCCTCCACTTT.

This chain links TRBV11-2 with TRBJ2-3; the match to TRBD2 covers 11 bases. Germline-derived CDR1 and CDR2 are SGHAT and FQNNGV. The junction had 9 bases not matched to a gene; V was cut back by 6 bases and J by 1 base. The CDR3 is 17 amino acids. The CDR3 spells CASSLRLAGLGTDTQYF. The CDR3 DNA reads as TGTGCCAGCAGTCTAAGACTAGCGGGGTTAGGCACAGATACGCAGTATTTT.

CDR3 bases: TGTGCCAGTAGTATCGGGGGTTCTACTAATGAAAAACTGTTTTTT. Protein sequence: CASSIGGSTNEKLFF. This chain connects TRBV19 to TRBJ1-4, with a weak D call TRBD1 (5 bases). V was pared by 3 bases and J by 2 bases, with 10 bases between. This CDR3 is 15 amino acids long. Germline CDR1 is LNHDA and CDR2 is SQIVND (reference sequence).

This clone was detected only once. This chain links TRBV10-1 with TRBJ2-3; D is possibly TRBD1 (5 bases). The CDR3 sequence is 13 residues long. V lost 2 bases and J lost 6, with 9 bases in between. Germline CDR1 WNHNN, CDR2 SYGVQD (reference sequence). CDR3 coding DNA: TGCGCCAGCAGTGAGGTTCCAGGGGATACGCAGTATTTT. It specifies CASSEVPGDTQYF.

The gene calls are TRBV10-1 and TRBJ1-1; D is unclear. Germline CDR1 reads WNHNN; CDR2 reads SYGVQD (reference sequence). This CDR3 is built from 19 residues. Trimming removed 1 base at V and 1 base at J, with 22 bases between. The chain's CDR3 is CASSEFLPLQDCANTEAFF. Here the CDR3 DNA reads TGCGCCAGCAGTGAGTTTCTCCCTCTGCAGGACTGCGCGAACACTGAAGCTTTCTTT.

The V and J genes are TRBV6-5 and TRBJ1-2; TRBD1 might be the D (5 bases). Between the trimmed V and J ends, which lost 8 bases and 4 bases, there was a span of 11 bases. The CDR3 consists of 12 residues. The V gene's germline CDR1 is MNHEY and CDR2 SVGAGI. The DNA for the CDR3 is TGTGCCAGCGCCGCAGGGCCCTATGGCTACACCTTC. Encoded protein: CASAAGPYGYTF.

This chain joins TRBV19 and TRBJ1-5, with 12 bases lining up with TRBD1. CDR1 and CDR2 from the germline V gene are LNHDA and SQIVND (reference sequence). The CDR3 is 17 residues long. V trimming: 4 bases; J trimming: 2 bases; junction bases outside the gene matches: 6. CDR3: CASSRGQGATGNQPQHF. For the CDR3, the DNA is TGTGCCAGTAGTAGGGGACAGGGGGCGACGGGCAATCAGCCCCAGCATTTT. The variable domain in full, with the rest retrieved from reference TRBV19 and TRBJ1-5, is DGGITQSPKYLFRKEGQNVTLSCEQNLNHDAMYWYRQDPGQGLRLIYYSQIVNDFQKGDIAEGYSVSREKKESFPLTVTSAQKNPTAFYLCASSRGQGATGNQPQHFGDGTRLSIL.

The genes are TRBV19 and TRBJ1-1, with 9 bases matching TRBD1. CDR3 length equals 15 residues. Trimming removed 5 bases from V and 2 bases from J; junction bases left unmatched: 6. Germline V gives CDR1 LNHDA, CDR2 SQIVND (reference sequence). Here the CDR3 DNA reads TGTGCCAGTAGTCCCCAGGGACAGGGCAACACTGAAGCTTTCTTT. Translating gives CASSPQGQGNTEAFF.

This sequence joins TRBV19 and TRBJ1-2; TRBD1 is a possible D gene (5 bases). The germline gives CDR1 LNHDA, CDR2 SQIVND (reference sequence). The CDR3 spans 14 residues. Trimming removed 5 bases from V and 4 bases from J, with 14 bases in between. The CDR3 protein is CASSPHTGTYGYTF. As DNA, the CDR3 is TGTGCCAGTAGTCCCCATACAGGTACCTATGGCTACACCTTC. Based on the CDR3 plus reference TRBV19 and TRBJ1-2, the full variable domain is DGGITQSPKYLFRKEGQNVTLSCEQNLNHDAMYWYRQDPGQGLRLIYYSQIVNDFQKGDIAEGYSVSREKKESFPLTVTSAQKNPTAFYLCASSPHTGTYGYTFGSGTRLTVV.

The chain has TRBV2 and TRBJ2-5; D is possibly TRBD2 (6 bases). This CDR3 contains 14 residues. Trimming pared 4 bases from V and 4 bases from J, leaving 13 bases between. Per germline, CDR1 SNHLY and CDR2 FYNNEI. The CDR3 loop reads CASSGRGRGETQYF. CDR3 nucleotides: TGTGCCAGCAGTGGGCGGGGCCGGGGAGAGACCCAGTACTTC.